Shown below are 20 T cell receptor beta chains from a single sample sequenced in a study of blood T cell repertoires in COVID-19. Method: immunoSEQ multiplex PCR; TCRdb's copy keeps in-frame clones and lacks some. The sample includes approximately 190,000 clones, roughly 86% of them seen just once. Sequencing used PBMCs or T cells enriched from blood (not recorded which). These receptors all come from a woman between 35 and 50 years old in a cohort exposed to, infected with or recovered from COVID-19 (not recorded which).

The chain employs TRBV4-2 and TRBJ1-2; 7 nucleotides align to TRBD1. Germline CDR1 reads LGHNA; CDR2 reads YNFKEQ. J gave up 3 bases and V 3 bases, and 4 bases lay outside the gene matches. The CDR3 is made up of 14 amino acids. DNA for the CDR3: TGTGCCAGCAGCCACGCCACAGGGGACTATGGCTACACCTTC. Residues: CASSHATGDYGYTF.

The genes are TRBV6-1 and TRBJ1-5; D may be TRBD1 (5 bases). The CDR3 covers 13 residues. The ends were cut back, 0 bases at V and 8 bases at J, with 8 bases in the middle. Germline V gene data show CDR1 as MNHNS and CDR2 as SASEGT. CDR3 protein: CASSEAPREPQHF. CDR3 sequence (DNA): TGTGCCAGCAGTGAAGCCCCCAGGGAGCCCCAGCATTTT.

This chain links TRBV6-5 with TRBJ2-7; 8 bases align to TRBD2. The V gene's germline CDR1 is MNHEY and CDR2 SVGAGI. The V and J ends lost 0 bases and 3 bases, in that order; junction bases with no gene match: 1. CDR3 length: 14 residues. The CDR3 loop is CASSYSGLVYEQYF. The CDR3 DNA reads TGTGCCAGCAGTTACTCGGGACTAGTCTACGAGCAGTACTTC.

This chain uses TRBV6-6 with TRBJ2-1, with 9 positions matching TRBD2. Germline V gives CDR1 MNHNY, CDR2 SVGAGI (reference sequence). This CDR3 has 16 amino acids. V lost 4 bases, J lost 7 bases, and 11 bases stayed unmatched. For the CDR3, the DNA is TGTGCCAGCAGTTTAACCAGGGGCGGGAGGGGTAATGAGCAGTTCTTC. Protein product: CASSLTRGGRGNEQFF.

This chain joins TRBV4-2 and TRBJ2-5; weak D call: TRBD1 (5 bases). V shed 5 bases and J shed 1 base, with 8 bases lying between them. This CDR3 is built from 13 residues. The germline gives CDR1 LGHNA, CDR2 YNFKEQ. CDR3 bases: TGTGCCAGCAGCTTTAGGGGCCAAGAGACCCAGTACTTC. It codes for CASSFRGQETQYF.

Here the CDR3 reads CASSWDRGDTGELFF. Here the CDR3 DNA reads TGTGCCAGCAGCTGGGACAGGGGGGACACCGGGGAGCTGTTTTTT. V gene TRBV13 combines with J gene TRBJ2-2, with TRBD1 identical over 11 bases. V trimming: 4 bases; J trimming: 3 bases; junction bases outside the gene matches: 1. CDR3 size: 15 residues. The germline CDR1 and CDR2 sequences are PRHDT and FYEKMQ (reference sequence).

The V and J genes are TRBV11-2 and TRBJ1-4; D remains unclear. This CDR3 comprises 15 residues. The ends were cut back, 0 bases at V and 6 bases at J, with 11 bases in the middle. Germline V gives CDR1 SGHAT, CDR2 FQNNGV. CDR3 region: CASSLESQVHEKLFF. The CDR3, as DNA: TGTGCCAGCAGCTTAGAAAGTCAGGTTCATGAAAAACTGTTTTTT.

The J gene is TRBJ2-5, the V gene TRBV30; 12 nucleotides agree with TRBD2. Germline V gives CDR1 GTSNPN, CDR2 SVGIG (reference sequence). V shed 3 bases and J 3 bases; nucleotides not matched to a gene: 5. The CDR3 extends over 15 amino acids. The DNA of the CDR3 is TGTGCCTGGAGGGACCTAGCGGGAGGGAAAGAGACCCAGTACTTC. The encoded protein is CAWRDLAGGKETQYF.

This clone was found a few times. The chain combines TRBV12-5 with TRBJ2-7, with D hard to call. Germline loops: CDR1 LGHNT, CDR2 FRNRAP. Trimming took 10 bases from V and 1 from J, leaving 8 bases between them. The CDR3 has 11 residues. CDR3 sequence reads: CATSDSYEQYF. The CDR3 nucleotides read TGTGCTACTTCAGATTCCTACGAGCAGTACTTC.

This clone was recorded once. The chain recombines TRBV6-5 with TRBJ2-7; perhaps TRBD1 as D (6 bases). The CDR3 contains 12 residues. The V end lost 6 bases, the J end lost 7 bases, and 13 bases lay between the germline ends. From germline, CDR1 is MNHEY and CDR2 SVGAGI. The DNA for the CDR3 is TGTGCCAGCAGCCGGGACACCACAGAGCAGTACTTC. It encodes CASSRDTTEQYF.

This chain joins TRBV2 and TRBJ2-1; 11 bases agree with TRBD2. This CDR3 region has 15 residues. Germline-derived CDR1 and CDR2 are SNHLY and FYNNEI. The V gene end was trimmed by 7 bases and the J gene end by 6 bases; junction bases not matched to a gene: 8. The CDR3: CASKKLAGGPNEQFF. CDR3 nucleotides: TGTGCCAGCAAGAAGCTAGCGGGGGGCCCCAATGAGCAGTTCTTC.

This clone was seen a single time. The CDR3, as DNA: TGTGCCAGCAGGGAGAGTGGAGATACGCAGTATTTT. Protein: CASRESGDTQYF. The chain combines TRBV6-5 with TRBJ2-3; D is unclear. The CDR3 has 12 amino acids. Trimming pared 6 bases from V and 5 bases from J, leaving 9 bases between. Germline assignment: CDR1 MNHEY and CDR2 SVGAGI.

This chain links TRBV27 with TRBJ2-7; D remains unclear. Germline V lookup: CDR1 MNHEY, CDR2 SMNVEV (reference sequence). Trimming stripped 3 bases from V and 3 bases from J, with 12 bases between. CDR3 length: 14 residues. As DNA, the CDR3 is TGTGCCAGCAGTTTGGGTGGAGAGCACTACGAGCAGTACTTC. This translates into CASSLGGEHYEQYF.

This sequence joins TRBV3-1 (or the pseudogene TRBV3-2) and TRBJ1-1; 11 nucleotides agree with TRBD1. After removal of 2 bases from V and 1 base from J, the junction contained 3 bases not matched to a gene. The CDR3 is 16 amino acids. Germline V gene lookup returns CDR1 LGHDT and CDR2 YNNKEL (reference sequence). The CDR3 is CASSQRDRGRNTEAFF. DNA of the CDR3: TGTGCCAGCAGCCAAAGGGACAGGGGGAGGAACACTGAAGCTTTCTTT.

The rearrangement uses TRBV7-9 and TRBJ1-1; D ambiguous. The CDR3 sequence is 15 residues long. CDR1 SEHNR and CDR2 FQNEAQ come from the germline V gene (reference sequence). Deletions cut 4 bases from V and 3 bases from J, with 15 bases between. Here the CDR3 reads CASSYNPPGDTEAFF. CDR3 DNA: TGTGCCAGCAGCTACAATCCCCCCGGGGACACTGAAGCTTTCTTT. The full variable domain, its missing parts supplied by reference TRBV7-9 and TRBJ1-1, is DTGVSQNPRHKITKRGQNVTFRCDPISEHNRLYWYRQTLGQGPEFLTYFQNEAQLEKSRLLSDRFSAERPKGSFSTLEIQRTEQGDSAMYLCASSYNPPGDTEAFFGQGTRLTVV.

The rearrangement links TRBV19 to TRBJ2-1, with 13 bases that match TRBD2. After removal of 7 bases from V and 1 base from J, the junction contained 7 bases not matched to a gene. The CDR3 length is 17 residues. Germline CDR1 LNHDA, CDR2 SQIVND (reference sequence). The DNA for the CDR3 is TGTGCCAGTAACCCGGGACTAGCGGGGCGTTCCTACAATGAGCAGTTCTTC. This sequence encodes CASNPGLAGRSYNEQFF.

The CDR3: CASSLRTLGADTQYF. CDR3 in DNA: TGTGCCAGCAGCTTAAGGACCTTAGGGGCAGATACGCAGTATTTT. This chain uses TRBV11-2 with TRBJ2-3; tentatively, D is TRBD1 (5 bases). The germline V gene has CDR1 SGHAT and CDR2 FQNNGV. There are 15 residues in the CDR3. V was cut by 2 bases and J by 4 bases, with 13 bases left in between.

V gene TRBV7-9 combines with J gene TRBJ1-1; the match to TRBD1 covers 9 bases. Germline CDR1 reads SEHNR; CDR2 reads FQNEAQ (reference sequence). V shed 5 bases and J 4 bases; nucleotides not matched to a gene: 5. The CDR3 is 14 residues long. DNA for the CDR3: TGTGCCAGCAGCCCCACAGGGGGCCTCACTGAAGCTTTCTTT. It translates to CASSPTGGLTEAFF.

The J gene is TRBJ1-1, the V gene TRBV18; a possible D gene is TRBD1 (5 bases). Looked up from germline, CDR1 is KGHSH and CDR2 is LQKENI. V shed 3 bases and J shed 0 bases, with 8 bases lying between them. This CDR3 has 14 residues. CDR3 sequence: CASSPRQMNTEAFF. CDR3 coding DNA: TGTGCCAGCTCACCTAGACAGATGAACACTGAAGCTTTCTTT.

J is TRBJ1-2 and V is TRBV27, with TRBD1 identical over 8 bases. This CDR3 is 15 amino acids long. J lost 8 bases, V lost 3 bases, and 11 bases had no gene match. CDR1 and CDR2 (germline): MNHEY, SMNVEV (reference sequence). The CDR3 sequence is CASSLSLTGGGGYTF. CDR3 in DNA: TGTGCCAGCAGTTTGTCCCTCACAGGGGGAGGGGGCTACACCTTC.